This entry lists 13 T cell receptor beta chains sequenced from one sample in a study of T cell responses to AZD1222 COVID-19 vaccine. The protocol was immunoSEQ multiplex PCR, while the TCRdb copy is restricted to in-frame clones and leaves out a portion. The sample has under 110,000 clones; less than 90% are singletons. The material was peripheral blood, obtained on day 0 of AZD1222 vaccination. These receptors all come from an adult in good health.

This clone was detected only a few times. In DNA form, the CDR3 reads TGCGCCAGCACGCCAGACTCCTACGAGCAGTACTTC. Encoded protein: CASTPDSYEQYF. This chain links TRBV5-1 with TRBJ2-7; D is uncertain. Trimming pared 6 bases from V and 0 bases from J, leaving 7 bases between. Germline values: CDR1 SGHRS, CDR2 YFSETQ. This CDR3 comprises 12 residues.

The sample holds a few counts of this clone. The rearrangement uses TRBV7-7 and TRBJ2-1; the match to TRBD1 covers 9 bases. CDR3 length equals 15 residues. Trimming cost V 5 bases and J 8 bases; bases outside gene matches: 10. Germline V CDR1 and CDR2: SSHAT, FNYEAQ (reference sequence). The CDR3 DNA follows: TGTGCCAGCAGCCCTACAGGGGGCTCGGGGTATGAGCAGTTCTTC. Its protein is CASSPTGGSGYEQFF.

This chain joins TRBV7-9 and TRBJ2-3; D perhaps matches TRBD2 (7 bases). Trimming stripped 4 bases from V and 2 bases from J, with 10 bases between. The CDR3 has 14 residues. Germline CDR1 and CDR2: SEHNR and FQNEAQ (reference sequence). The CDR3 DNA is TGTGCCAGCAGCTGGGGGGGGCCCACAGATACGCAGTATTTT. It specifies CASSWGGPTDTQYF.

The rearrangement links TRBV4-1 to TRBJ1-2; 7 bases are a match to TRBD1. V lost 2 bases to trimming and J lost 4 bases; unmatched junction nucleotides: 7. Germline CDR1 and CDR2: MGHRA and YSYEKL. The CDR3 is 15 amino acids. The CDR3 coding sequence is TGCGCCAGCAGCCAACCTGCCTACAGGGGCTATGGCTACACCTTC. It yields the protein CASSQPAYRGYGYTF.

The chain combines TRBV18 with TRBJ2-2, with D possibly being TRBD2 (5 bases). CDR3 length equals 15 residues. Trimming removed 3 bases from V and 6 bases from J, with 14 bases in between. Germline CDR1 is KGHSH and CDR2 is LQKENI. CDR3 region: CASSPREDNSGELFF. The CDR3 region has the DNA TGTGCCAGCTCACCCCGGGAAGATAATTCCGGGGAGCTGTTTTTT.

This clone was seen only a few times. The chain is built from TRBV7-9 and TRBJ1-2; D possibly corresponds to TRBD1 (6 bases). V was shortened by 6 bases and J by 4 bases, with 12 bases between the two germline ends. CDR3 size: 13 residues. Germline values: CDR1 SEHNR, CDR2 FQNEAQ (reference sequence). The CDR3 DNA reads as TGTGCCAGCAGTCAAGGGGGACTCTATGGCTACACCTTC. Translation gives CASSQGGLYGYTF.

The chain employs TRBV2 and TRBJ1-1; TRBD1 matches at 11 bases. The CDR3 is 15 residues long. V gave up 8 bases and J gave up 4 bases; unmatched junction bases: 9. Germline CDR1 is SNHLY and CDR2 is FYNNEI. The CDR3 bases are TGTGCCAGCTTGGGGACAGGGGGTTCGGGCACTGAAGCTTTCTTT. It yields the protein CASLGTGGSGTEAFF.

Written as DNA, the CDR3 is TGTGCTAGTGGTTTGGCGACTAGCGGGCACCAAGAGACCCAGTACTTC. As protein: CASGLATSGHQETQYF. The chain recombines TRBV12-5 with TRBJ2-5; TRBD2 matches at 10 bases. CDR3 length equals 16 residues. Losses at the gene ends were 1 base for V and 0 bases for J; bases not matched to a gene: 2. Germline lookup yields CDR1 LGHNT and CDR2 FRNRAP.

The chain employs TRBV7-3 and TRBJ2-7; D gene uncertain. The V gene lost 5 bases and the J gene lost 6 bases, with 8 bases spanning the gap. The CDR3 is made up of 11 amino acids. Germline CDR1 reads SGHTA; CDR2 reads FQGTGA. The CDR3 region has the DNA TGTGCCAGCAGCAAAGGTGGCGAGCAGTACTTC. It specifies CASSKGGEQYF.

The genes are TRBV5-1 and TRBJ1-1; 7 positions match TRBD1. In germline, CDR1 is SGHRS, CDR2 YFSETQ. Losses at the gene ends were 0 bases for V and 1 base for J; bases not matched to a gene: 3. This CDR3 is built from 15 residues. The CDR3 DNA reads TGCGCCAGCAGCTTGGAGGGGGCGAGGAACACTGAAGCTTTCTTT. This codes for CASSLEGARNTEAFF.

This chain joins TRBV10-3 and TRBJ2-3, with 12 bases matching TRBD1. V was pared by 8 bases and J by 5 bases, with 5 bases of the junction left unmatched. CDR1 is ENHRY, CDR2 SYGVKD, per germline. The CDR3 is made up of 14 amino acids. The DNA of the CDR3 is TGTGCCATCGGCCGGGACAGGGGGCAAGATACGCAGTATTTT. Protein sequence: CAIGRDRGQDTQYF.

The gene calls are TRBV10-3 and TRBJ2-7, with D perhaps matching TRBD2 (6 bases). This CDR3 contains 13 residues. V was cut by 10 bases and J by 6 bases, with 19 bases left in between. The germline V gene has CDR1 ENHRY and CDR2 SYGVKD. The chain's CDR3 is CATVGAGLGEQYF. In nucleotides, the CDR3 is TGTGCCACTGTTGGGGCGGGACTGGGCGAGCAGTACTTC.

This clone appeared a few times. The chain uses TRBV27 and TRBJ2-5; D possibly matches TRBD1 or TRBD2 (5 bases each). Trimming shortened V by 8 bases and J by 5 bases, and 18 bases separated the two germline ends. Germline V gives CDR1 MNHEY, CDR2 SMNVEV (reference sequence). The CDR3 contains 14 residues. CDR3 sequence reads: CASAAGTPRETQYF. CDR3 nucleotide sequence: TGTGCCAGCGCGGCCGGGACCCCGCGGGAGACCCAGTACTTC.